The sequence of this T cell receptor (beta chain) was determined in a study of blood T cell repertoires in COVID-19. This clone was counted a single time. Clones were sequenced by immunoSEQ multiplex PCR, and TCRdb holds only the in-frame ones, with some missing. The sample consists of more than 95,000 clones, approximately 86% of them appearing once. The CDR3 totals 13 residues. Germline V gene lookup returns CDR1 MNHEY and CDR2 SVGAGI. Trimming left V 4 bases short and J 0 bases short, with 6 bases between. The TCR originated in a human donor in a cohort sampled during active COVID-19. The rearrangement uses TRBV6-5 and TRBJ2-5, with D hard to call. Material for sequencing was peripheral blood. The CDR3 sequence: CASSSTDQETQYF. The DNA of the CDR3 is TGTGCCAGCAGTTCAACAGACCAAGAGACCCAGTACTTC.